The clone carrying this T cell receptor beta chain was counted many times. What it recognizes is unknown. The CDR3 spans 14 residues. Unique molecular identifier tags were affixed to discrete cDNA molecules. TCRdb processed the 5' RACE reads anew with MiXCR; each CDR3 protein has one entry. The sample lists roughly 90,000 distinct CDR3 sequences, approximately 15% occurring once. The data stem from a study of early T cells in non-severe SARS-CoV-2 infection. Study information: Alpha and beta chains were unpaired, from unsorted whole-blood bulk RNA. Points from the study as a whole: Anti-spike CD8 responses were favored by VDJdb matching, which missed private and CD4 specificities.

The chain uses TRBV21-1 and TRBJ1-1. TRBV21-1 is classified as a pseudogene. The sample taken for sequencing was whole blood. The source of this sequence is an adult who was a healthcare worker with PCR-confirmed SARS-CoV-2 infection or an uninfected control (not recorded which). CDR3 sequence: CASSNRLMNTEAFF. The DNA of the CDR3 is TGTGCCAGCAGCAACCGACTCATGAACACTGAAGCTTTCTTT.